This T cell receptor (beta chain) comes out of a study of blood T cell repertoires in COVID-19. Authors' methods: Reference gene primer amplification gave estimated nucleated cell counts. This table comes from immunoSEQ multiplex PCR, and its TCRdb copy is limited to in-frame clones, with some not included. V and J calls and clone size follow that table, whereas D and trimming were derived from the DNA. This table holds roughly 32,000 clones, approximately 86% found once. CDR1 is SGHDT, CDR2 YYEEEE, per germline. The length of the CDR3 is 13 residues. V was clipped by 4 bases and J by 5 bases; unmatched bases: 4.

Specimen: peripheral blood. This sequence joins TRBV5-6 and TRBJ1-2, with 8 positions matching TRBD1. The clonotype was recovered from a human donor in a cohort sampled during active COVID-19. The CDR3 bases are TGTGCCAGCAGCCCGACAGGGGAGTATGGCTACACCTTC. It is translated as CASSPTGEYGYTF. Drawing the rest from reference TRBV5-6 and TRBJ1-2, the complete variable domain is DAGVTQSPTHLIKTRGQQVTLRCSPKSGHDTVSWYQQALGQGPQFIFQYYEEEERQRGNFPDRFSGHQFPNYSSELNVNALLLGDSALYLCASSPTGEYGYTFGSGTRLTVV.